Listed here are 13 T cell receptor beta chains from one sample, sequenced in a study of spatial heterogeneity in lung cancer. Points from the study as a whole: Counts that tracked tumor mutation counts were those of expanded intratumoral alpha and beta TCRs.

The time point here: sample taken at primary tumor resection. TCRdb redid the calling of the 5' RACE reads with MiXCR, one entry per CDR3 protein. This sample has over 15,000 distinct CDR3 sequences; approximately 7% occur once, and the top ten carry less than 20%. Their specific antigens are unknown. The specimen was lung tumor tissue, collected at surgery. Every receptor here comes from a female donor with early-stage non-small cell lung cancer.

This clonotype was detected many times. The library was designed around alpha chains, so this beta chain is a stray read whose abundance carries little weight. This sequence joins TRBV5-6 and TRBJ1-1, with 11 positions matching TRBD1. V was clipped by 0 bases and J by 5 bases; unmatched bases: 3. The CDR3 has 15 amino acids. The germline gives CDR1 SGHDT, CDR2 YYEEEE. Here the CDR3 reads CASSLAGQGATEAFF. The CDR3 DNA follows: TGTGCCAGCAGCTTGGCCGGACAGGGGGCAACTGAAGCTTTCTTT.

The sample holds many counts of this clonotype. The library was built for alpha chains, so this beta chain is an off-target read and its size means little. The V gene is TRBV6-5, the J gene TRBJ2-1; possible D gene TRBD2, 5 bases. Trimming shortened V by 7 bases and J by 4 bases, and 8 bases separated the two germline ends. Germline V gene data show CDR1 as MNHEY and CDR2 as SVGAGI. The CDR3 is made up of 12 amino acids. In DNA, the CDR3 is TGTGCCAGCAAAGCGGAGTACAATGAGCAGTTCTTC. Encoded protein: CASKAEYNEQFF.

Many counts were recorded for this clonotype. The library was designed around alpha chains, so this beta chain is a stray read whose abundance carries little weight. The chain links TRBV7-9 to TRBJ1-5; D call uncertain. The CDR3 is made up of 15 amino acids. The germline V gene has CDR1 SEHNR and CDR2 FQNEAQ (reference sequence). The germline V and J ends were trimmed by 6 bases and 3 bases, with 15 bases remaining between them. CDR3 bases: TGTGCCAGCAGTCTCGATGGGAGTAACAATCAGCCCCAGCATTTT. The encoded protein is CASSLDGSNNQPQHF.

This clonotype was picked up a small number of times. This beta chain lies outside the target of a library built for alpha chains; its clone size means little. The chain combines TRBV20-1 with TRBJ2-1; D remains ambiguous. CDR3 length: 13 amino acids. Germline CDR1 and CDR2: DFQATT and SNEGSKA (reference sequence). V was pared by 6 bases and J by 7 bases, with 16 bases between. CDR3 sequence reads: CSARNSYRNEQFF. The CDR3 bases are TGCAGTGCAAGAAACAGTTATCGAAATGAGCAGTTCTTC.

This clonotype was seen at least ten times. This beta chain was picked up by a library intended for alpha chains and is off target, so its count carries little meaning. The chain has TRBV3-1 and TRBJ2-5; 11 positions match TRBD2. Germline CDR1 is LGHDT and CDR2 is YNNKEL (reference sequence). J was trimmed by 7 bases and V by 5 bases; bases with no gene match: 9. CDR3 length: 15 residues. The CDR3 sequence: CASSNIAGGSGTQYF. Here the CDR3 DNA reads TGTGCCAGCAGCAACATAGCGGGGGGGTCTGGGACCCAGTACTTC.

This clonotype turned up a few times. This beta chain turned up in a library designed for alpha chains; as an off-target read, its abundance says little. This chain links TRBV4-1 with TRBJ2-7, with D perhaps given as TRBD1 or TRBD2 (5 bases each). Between the trimmed V and J ends, which lost 3 bases and 7 bases, there was a span of 19 bases. Germline V lookup: CDR1 MGHRA, CDR2 YSYEKL. The CDR3 covers 15 residues. The CDR3 DNA reads as TGCGCCAGCAGCCACCCGGTGGTGAGGGGTCAAGAGCAGTACTTC. Translated, it gives CASSHPVVRGQEQYF.

A remark on this clonotype: A library prepared for alpha chains yielded this beta chain as an off-target read; its size is of little meaning. The rearrangement joins TRBV29-1 to TRBJ2-3; possibly TRBD2 for D (6 bases). The V end lost 7 bases, the J end lost 2 bases, and 10 bases lay between the germline ends. The CDR3 is made up of 12 amino acids. In germline, CDR1 is SQVTM, CDR2 ANQGSEA. CDR3 protein: CSAPGDTDTQYF. In DNA form, the CDR3 reads TGCAGCGCCCCGGGGGACACAGATACGCAGTATTTT.

By its share, this clonotype is medium-sized. Since the library was made to target alpha chains, this beta chain is a stray read and its abundance is not meaningful. The chain links TRBV5-1 to TRBJ1-2; no firm D call. The CDR3 length is 14 residues. Germline CDR1 reads SGHRS; CDR2 reads YFSETQ. Trimming removed 4 bases from V and 7 bases from J, with 17 bases in between. The DNA of the CDR3 is TGCGCCAGCAGCCCCTCAGGCACCCTGGGTGGCTACACCTTC. Residues: CASSPSGTLGGYTF.

This clonotype was observed many times. Because the library targeted alpha chains, this beta chain is an off-target read whose size means little. V gene TRBV5-6 combines with J gene TRBJ2-3, with 9 bases matching TRBD2. The J segment lost 1 base and the V segment lost 4 bases, leaving 7 bases of the junction unmatched. Looked up from germline, CDR1 is SGHDT and CDR2 is YYEEEE. CDR3 size: 16 residues. The CDR3 sequence: CASSASSGVRTDTQYF. Here the CDR3 DNA reads TGTGCCAGCAGCGCATCTAGCGGGGTCCGCACAGATACGCAGTATTTT. The complete variable domain, with remaining parts taken from reference TRBV5-6 and TRBJ2-3, reads DAGVTQSPTHLIKTRGQQVTLRCSPKSGHDTVSWYQQALGQGPQFIFQYYEEEERQRGNFPDRFSGHQFPNYSSELNVNALLLGDSALYLCASSASSGVRTDTQYFGPGTRLTVL.

This clonotype was observed a few times. The library was prepared for alpha chains; this beta chain is a stray read, so its frequency means little. The chain uses TRBV5-5 and TRBJ1-1, with 10 bases matching TRBD1. The CDR3 totals 16 residues. Germline loops: CDR1 SGHKS, CDR2 YYEKEE (reference sequence). V lost 4 bases to trimming and J lost 6 bases; unmatched junction nucleotides: 12. CDR3 sequence (DNA): TGTGCCAGCAGCCCCGGGACAGGGGCCCTCAATGCTGAAGCTTTCTTT. Translating it yields CASSPGTGALNAEAFF.

This clonotype was seen more than once but under ten times. The library was prepared for alpha chains; this beta chain is a stray read, so its frequency means little. The chain links TRBV12-3 or TRBV12-4 to TRBJ2-7; D tentatively reads TRBD1 or TRBD2 (5 bases each). Deletions cut 3 bases from V and 2 bases from J, with 8 bases between. The CDR3 contains 13 residues. The CDR3 loop reads CASSLQGPYEQYF. CDR3 bases: TGTGCCAGCAGTTTGCAGGGACCCTACGAGCAGTACTTC.

This clonotype ranks as medium-sized. This beta chain was picked up by a library intended for alpha chains and is off target, so its count carries little meaning. V usage is TRBV2 and J usage is TRBJ2-5, with D hard to call. The V end lost 8 bases, the J end lost 4 bases, and 11 bases lay between the germline ends. The CDR3 length is 12 residues. In germline, CDR1 is SNHLY, CDR2 FYNNEI. This CDR3 reads CASSATPETQYF. The CDR3 DNA reads TGTGCCAGCTCGGCTACTCCAGAGACCCAGTACTTC.

There are many counts of this clonotype. Little can be read into the size of this beta chain, an off-target read in a library designed for alpha chains. The V call is TRBV7-8, the J call TRBJ2-3, with TRBD2 matching over 10 bases. Germline V gene lookup returns CDR1 SGHVS and CDR2 FQNEAQ. The V gene end was trimmed by 2 bases and the J gene end by 5 bases; junction bases not matched to a gene: 7. The CDR3 has 16 residues. CDR3 protein: CASSLRAGGLGDTQYF. The CDR3 region has the DNA TGTGCCAGCAGCTTACGAGCGGGGGGGCTTGGAGATACGCAGTATTTT. Drawing the rest from reference TRBV7-8 and TRBJ2-3, the complete variable domain is GAGVSQSPRYKVAKRGQDVALRCDPISGHVSLFWYQQALGQGPEFLTYFQNEAQLDKSGLPSDRFFAERPEGSVSTLKIQRTQQEDSAVYLCASSLRAGGLGDTQYFGPGTRLTVL.